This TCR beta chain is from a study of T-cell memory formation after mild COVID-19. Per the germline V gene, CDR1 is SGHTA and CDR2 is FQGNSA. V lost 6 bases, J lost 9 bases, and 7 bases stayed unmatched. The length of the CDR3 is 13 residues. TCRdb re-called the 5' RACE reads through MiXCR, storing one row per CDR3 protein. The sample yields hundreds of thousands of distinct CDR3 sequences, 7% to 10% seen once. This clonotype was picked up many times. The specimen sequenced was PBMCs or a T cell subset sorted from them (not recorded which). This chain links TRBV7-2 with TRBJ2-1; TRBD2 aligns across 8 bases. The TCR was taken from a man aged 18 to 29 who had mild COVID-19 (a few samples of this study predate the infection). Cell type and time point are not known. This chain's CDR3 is CASSHGSGAEQFF. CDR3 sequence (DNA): TGTGCCAGCAGTCACGGTAGCGGGGCTGAGCAGTTCTTC.